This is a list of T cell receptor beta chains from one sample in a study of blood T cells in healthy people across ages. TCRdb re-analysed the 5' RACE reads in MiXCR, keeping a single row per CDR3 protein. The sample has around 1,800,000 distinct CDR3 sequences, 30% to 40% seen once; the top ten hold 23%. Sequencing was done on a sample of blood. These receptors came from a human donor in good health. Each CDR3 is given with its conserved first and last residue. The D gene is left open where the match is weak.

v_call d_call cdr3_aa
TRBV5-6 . CASSLGDHRRNYEQYF
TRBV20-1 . CSASADSSYNEQFF
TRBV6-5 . CASSHGRSAEQFF
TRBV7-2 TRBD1 CASSLRGFYEKLFF
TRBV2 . CASSDNSRTDTQYF
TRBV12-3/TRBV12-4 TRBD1 CASSRPGTGSAEAFF
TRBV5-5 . CASEGGITDTQYF
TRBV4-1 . CASGQVNFYGYTF
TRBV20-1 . CSARLAPYEQFF
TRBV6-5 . CASSYNGGYGYTF
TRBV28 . CASHSRRAGELFF
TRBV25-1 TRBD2 CASSPLGGGSSYNEQFF
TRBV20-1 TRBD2 CSARVTSGGDLAKNIQYF
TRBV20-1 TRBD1 CSARQGADGYTF
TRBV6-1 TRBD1 CASRDRGTDTQYF
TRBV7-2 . CASSFQAYNEKLFF
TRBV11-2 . CASSPVWETEAFF
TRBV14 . CASSQVMSYNEQFF
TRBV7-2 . CASSLRLEMETQYF
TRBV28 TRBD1 CGARDSYGYTF
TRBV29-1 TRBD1 CSVARDSEQYF
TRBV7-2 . CASSRVLDQPQHF
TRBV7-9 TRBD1 CASSPGTVKAFF
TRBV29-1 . CSVGESLEGPLHF
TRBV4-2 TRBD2 CASSSSGRGSDTQYF
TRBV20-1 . CSARDLGDGAEKLFF
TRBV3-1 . CASSQEASWASYNEQFF
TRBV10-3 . CAISDRGARAYGYTF
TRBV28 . CASSTGPLYEQYF
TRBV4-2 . CASSLPGTFYEQFF
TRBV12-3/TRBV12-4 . CASTTLGWEYGYTF
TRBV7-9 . CASSLAAGPHEAFF
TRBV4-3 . CASSHEGGTDTQYF
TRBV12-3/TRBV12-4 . CASSLLGGALTNEKLFF
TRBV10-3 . CAISGGQGHNEQYF
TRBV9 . CASSGITYNEQFF
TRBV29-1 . CSGGDDTEAFF
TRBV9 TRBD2 CASSVGGAGANYEQYF
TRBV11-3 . CASSIGQKLFF
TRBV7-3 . CASSLALDQTQYF
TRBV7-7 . CASSISYGGVGNEQFF
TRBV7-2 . CASSLVVGSSQETQYF
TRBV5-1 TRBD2 CASSRRTSGGASTDTQYF
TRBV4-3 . CASSQLPSLSYEQYF
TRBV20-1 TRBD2 CSASIFRASGYNEQFF
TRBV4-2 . CASSQELGVWTEAFF